This T cell receptor beta chain is from a study of cytomegalovirus exposure and HLA in healthy donors. PCR involved 60 Vbeta and 13 Jbeta primers. Produced via immunoSEQ multiplex PCR; TCRdb's table is partial and in-frame only. The sample contains more than 90,000 clones, around 76% of which appear only once. V dropped 4 bases and J dropped 3; count of bases not matched to a gene: 1. Germline V gene sequence: CDR1 SGHVS, CDR2 FQNEAQ. This CDR3 contains 15 residues. The sequenced sample was PBMCs. This TCR was sampled from a middle-aged man in good health and CMV-seropositive. The rearrangement joins TRBV7-8 to TRBJ2-7; 15 bases are shared with TRBD2. CDR3 DNA: TGTGCCAGCAGCTCGGGACTAGCGGGGGGCTACGAGCAGTACTTC. This codes for CASSSGLAGGYEQYF.